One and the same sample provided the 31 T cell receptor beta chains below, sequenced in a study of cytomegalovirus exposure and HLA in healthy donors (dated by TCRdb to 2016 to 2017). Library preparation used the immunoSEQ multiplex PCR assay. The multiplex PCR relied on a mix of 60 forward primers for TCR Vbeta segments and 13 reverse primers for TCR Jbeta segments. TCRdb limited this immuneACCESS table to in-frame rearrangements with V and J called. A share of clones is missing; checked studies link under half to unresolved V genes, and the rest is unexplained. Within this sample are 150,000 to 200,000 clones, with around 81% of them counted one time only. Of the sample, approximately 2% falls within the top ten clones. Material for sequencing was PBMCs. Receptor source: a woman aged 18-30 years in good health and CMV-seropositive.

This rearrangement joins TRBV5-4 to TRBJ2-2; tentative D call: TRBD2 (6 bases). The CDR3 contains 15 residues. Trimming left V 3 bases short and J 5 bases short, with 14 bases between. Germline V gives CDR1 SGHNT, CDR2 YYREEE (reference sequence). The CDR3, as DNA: TGTGCCAGCAGCTACACGGGGGTGAGGACCGGGGAGCTGTTTTTT. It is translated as CASSYTGVRTGELFF. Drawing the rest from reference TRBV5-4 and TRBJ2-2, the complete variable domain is ETGVTQSPTHLIKTRGQQVTLRCSSQSGHNTVSWYQQALGQGPQFIFQYYREEENGRGNFPPRFSGLQFPNYSSELNVNALELDDSALYLCASSYTGVRTGELFFGEGSRLTVL.

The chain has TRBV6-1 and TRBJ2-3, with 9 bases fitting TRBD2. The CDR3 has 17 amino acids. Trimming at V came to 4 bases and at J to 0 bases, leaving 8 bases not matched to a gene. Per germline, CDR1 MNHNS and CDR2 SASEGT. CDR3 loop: CASSGLAGLRSTDTQYF. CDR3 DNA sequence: TGTGCCAGCAGTGGCCTAGCGGGGCTAAGAAGCACAGATACGCAGTATTTT.

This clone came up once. The CDR3 protein is CASSLAEDGILARETQYF. The CDR3, as DNA: TGTGCCAGCAGCTTAGCGGAGGACGGAATACTGGCCCGAGAGACCCAGTACTTC. The chain recombines TRBV7-6 with TRBJ2-5, with D possibly matching TRBD2 (5 bases). Deletions cut 0 bases from V and 4 bases from J, with 21 bases between. The CDR3 spans 18 residues. Per germline, CDR1 SGHVS and CDR2 FNYEAQ.

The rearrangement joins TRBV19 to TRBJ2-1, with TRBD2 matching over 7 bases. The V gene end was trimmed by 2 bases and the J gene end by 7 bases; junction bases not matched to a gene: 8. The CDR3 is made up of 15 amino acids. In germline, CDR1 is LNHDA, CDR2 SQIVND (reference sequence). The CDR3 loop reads CASSIRGLGLNEQFF. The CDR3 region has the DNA TGTGCCAGTAGTATAAGAGGACTAGGGTTGAATGAGCAGTTCTTC.

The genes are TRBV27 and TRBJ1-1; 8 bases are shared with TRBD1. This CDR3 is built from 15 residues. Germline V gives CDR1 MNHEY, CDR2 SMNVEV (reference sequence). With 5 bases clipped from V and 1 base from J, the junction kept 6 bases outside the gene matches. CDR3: CASSKQGVGNTEAFF. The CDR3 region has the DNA TGTGCCAGCAGTAAACAGGGGGTGGGGAACACTGAAGCTTTCTTT.

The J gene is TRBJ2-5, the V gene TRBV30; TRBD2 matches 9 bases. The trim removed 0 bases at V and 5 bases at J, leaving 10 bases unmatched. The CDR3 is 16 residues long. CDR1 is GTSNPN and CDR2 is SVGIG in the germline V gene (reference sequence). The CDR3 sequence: CAWSVGAGGRRETQYF. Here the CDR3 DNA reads TGTGCCTGGAGTGTAGGAGCGGGGGGCCGACGGGAGACCCAGTACTTC.

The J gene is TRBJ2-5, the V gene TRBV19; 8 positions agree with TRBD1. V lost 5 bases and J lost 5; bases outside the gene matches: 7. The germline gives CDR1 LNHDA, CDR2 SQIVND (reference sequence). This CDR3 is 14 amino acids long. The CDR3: CASSASTGAETQYF. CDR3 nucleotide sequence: TGTGCCAGTAGTGCGTCGACAGGGGCCGAGACCCAGTACTTC.

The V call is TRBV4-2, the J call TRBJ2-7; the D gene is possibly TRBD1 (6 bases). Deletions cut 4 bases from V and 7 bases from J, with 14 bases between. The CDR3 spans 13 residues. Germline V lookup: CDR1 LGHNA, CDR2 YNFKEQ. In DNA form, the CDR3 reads TGTGCCAGCAGCCTAGGGGGAACTAAGGAGCAGTACTTC. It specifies CASSLGGTKEQYF.

The DNA of the CDR3 is TGTGCCAGCAGCGGCCAGGGGAGTGGGACTGAAGCTTTCTTT. It yields the protein CASSGQGSGTEAFF. The chain has TRBV9 and TRBJ1-1; D may be TRBD1 (6 bases). CDR1 and CDR2 (germline): SGDLS, YYNGEE. Trimming left V 3 bases short and J 5 bases short, with 14 bases between. The CDR3 runs 14 residues.

In DNA form, the CDR3 reads TGTGCCAGTACAAGGACTAGCGGGGGGTCCCACGCCACAGATACGCAGTATTTT. This encodes CASTRTSGGSHATDTQYF. The chain links TRBV19 to TRBJ2-3, with 14 bases aligning to TRBD2. This CDR3 has 18 amino acids. Per germline, CDR1 LNHDA and CDR2 SQIVND (reference sequence). V lost 7 bases, J lost 2 bases, and 11 bases stayed unmatched. The whole variable domain, filled in from reference TRBV19 and TRBJ2-3, reads DGGITQSPKYLFRKEGQNVTLSCEQNLNHDAMYWYRQDPGQGLRLIYYSQIVNDFQKGDIAEGYSVSREKKESFPLTVTSAQKNPTAFYLCASTRTSGGSHATDTQYFGPGTRLTVL.

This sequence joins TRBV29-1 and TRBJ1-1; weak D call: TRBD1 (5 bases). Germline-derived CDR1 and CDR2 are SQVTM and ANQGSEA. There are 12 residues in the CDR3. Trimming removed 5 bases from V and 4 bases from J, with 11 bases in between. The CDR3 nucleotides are TGCAGCGTTCTTGCAGGGATCACTGAAGCTTTCTTT. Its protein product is CSVLAGITEAFF.

The CDR3 bases are TGTGCCAGCATCTCACCCAGGGACAGGGGAGAGACCCAGTACTTC. Its protein is CASISPRDRGETQYF. The chain uses TRBV7-9 and TRBJ2-5; TRBD1 matches at 10 bases. The CDR3 length is 15 residues. Germline CDR1 reads SEHNR; CDR2 reads FQNEAQ (reference sequence). The J segment lost 4 bases and the V segment lost 7 bases, leaving 9 bases of the junction unmatched.

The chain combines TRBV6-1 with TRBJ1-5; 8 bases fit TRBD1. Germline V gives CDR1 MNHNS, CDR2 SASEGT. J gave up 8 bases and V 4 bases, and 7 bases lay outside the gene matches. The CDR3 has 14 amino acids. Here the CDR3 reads CASSARQGLKPQHF. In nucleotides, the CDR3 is TGTGCCAGCAGTGCCCGACAGGGGTTAAAGCCCCAGCATTTT.

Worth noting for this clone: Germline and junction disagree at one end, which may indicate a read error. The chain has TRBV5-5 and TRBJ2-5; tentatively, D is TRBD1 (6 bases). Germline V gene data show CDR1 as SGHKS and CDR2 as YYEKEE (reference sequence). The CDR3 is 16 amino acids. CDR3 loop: CASSLTVGGSNLIGNF. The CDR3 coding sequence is TGTGCCAGCAGCTTGACGGTTGGGGGCTCTAACCTTATCGGGAACTTC. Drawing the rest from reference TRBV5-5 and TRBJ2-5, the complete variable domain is DAGVTQSPTHLIKTRGQQVTLRCSPISGHKSVSWYQQVLGQGPQFIFQYYEKEERGRGNFPDRFSARQFPNYSSELNVNALLLGDSALYLCASSLTVGGSNLIGNFGPGTRLLVL.

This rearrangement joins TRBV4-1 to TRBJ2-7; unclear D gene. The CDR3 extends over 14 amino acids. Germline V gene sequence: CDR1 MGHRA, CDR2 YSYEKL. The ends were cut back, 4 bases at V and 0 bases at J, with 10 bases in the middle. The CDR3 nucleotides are TGCGCCAGCAGCCTGACATCCAGCTCCTACGAGCAGTACGTC. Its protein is CASSLTSSSYEQYV.

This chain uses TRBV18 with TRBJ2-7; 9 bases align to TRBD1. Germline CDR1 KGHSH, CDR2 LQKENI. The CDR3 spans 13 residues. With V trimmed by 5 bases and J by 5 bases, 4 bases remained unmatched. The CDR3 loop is CASSSTGGNEQYF. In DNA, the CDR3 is TGTGCCAGCTCATCTACAGGGGGCAACGAGCAGTACTTC.

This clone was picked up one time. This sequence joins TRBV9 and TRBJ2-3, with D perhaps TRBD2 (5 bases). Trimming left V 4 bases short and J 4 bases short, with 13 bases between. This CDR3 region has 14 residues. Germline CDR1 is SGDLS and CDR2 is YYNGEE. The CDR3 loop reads CASSSRGSADTQYF. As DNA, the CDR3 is TGTGCCAGCAGCTCACGAGGGTCTGCAGATACGCAGTATTTT.

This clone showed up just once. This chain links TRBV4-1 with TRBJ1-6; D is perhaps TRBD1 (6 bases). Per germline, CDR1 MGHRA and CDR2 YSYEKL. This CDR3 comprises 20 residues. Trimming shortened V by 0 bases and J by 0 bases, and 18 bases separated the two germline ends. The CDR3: CASSQDIQGRISSYNSPLHF. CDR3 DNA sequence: TGCGCCAGCAGCCAAGATATTCAGGGGCGGATCAGCTCCTATAATTCACCCCTCCACTTT.

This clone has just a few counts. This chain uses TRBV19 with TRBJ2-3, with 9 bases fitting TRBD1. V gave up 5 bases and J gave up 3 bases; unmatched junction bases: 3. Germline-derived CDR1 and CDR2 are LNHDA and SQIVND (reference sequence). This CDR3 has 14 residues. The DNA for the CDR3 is TGTGCCAGTAGTGGGGACAGGGAGACAGATACGCAGTATTTT. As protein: CASSGDRETDTQYF. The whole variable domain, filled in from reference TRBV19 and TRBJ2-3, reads DGGITQSPKYLFRKEGQNVTLSCEQNLNHDAMYWYRQDPGQGLRLIYYSQIVNDFQKGDIAEGYSVSREKKESFPLTVTSAQKNPTAFYLCASSGDRETDTQYFGPGTRLTVL.

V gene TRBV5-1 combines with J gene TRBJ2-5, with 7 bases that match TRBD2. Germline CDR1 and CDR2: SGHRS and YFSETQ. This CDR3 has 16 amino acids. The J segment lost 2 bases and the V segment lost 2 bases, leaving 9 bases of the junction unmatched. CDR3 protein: CASSLTPRGSQETQYF. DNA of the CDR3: TGCGCCAGCAGCTTAACCCCGCGGGGGAGTCAAGAGACCCAGTACTTC.

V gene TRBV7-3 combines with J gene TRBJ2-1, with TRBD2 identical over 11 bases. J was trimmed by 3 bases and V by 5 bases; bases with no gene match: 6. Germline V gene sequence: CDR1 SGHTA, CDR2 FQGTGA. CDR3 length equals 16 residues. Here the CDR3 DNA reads TGTGCCAGCAGCCAGACTAGCGGGGATGGCTACAATGAGCAGTTCTTC. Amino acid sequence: CASSQTSGDGYNEQFF.

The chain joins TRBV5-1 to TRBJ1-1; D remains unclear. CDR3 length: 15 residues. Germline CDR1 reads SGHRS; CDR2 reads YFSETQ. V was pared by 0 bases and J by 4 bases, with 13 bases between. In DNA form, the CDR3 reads TGCGCCAGCAGCTTGGGCGGGGATGGAAGCACTGAAGCTTTCTTT. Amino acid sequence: CASSLGGDGSTEAFF.

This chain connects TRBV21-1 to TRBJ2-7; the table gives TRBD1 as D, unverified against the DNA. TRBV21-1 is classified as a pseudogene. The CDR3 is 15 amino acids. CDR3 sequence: CASSKTRQGTYEQYV. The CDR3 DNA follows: TGTGCCAGCAGCAAAACCCGACAGGGTACCTACGAGCAGTACGTC.

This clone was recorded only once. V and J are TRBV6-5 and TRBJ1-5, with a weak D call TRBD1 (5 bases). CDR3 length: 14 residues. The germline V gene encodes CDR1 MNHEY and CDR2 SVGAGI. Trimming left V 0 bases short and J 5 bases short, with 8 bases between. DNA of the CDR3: TGTGCCAGCAGTTACTCAGGGGACTATCAGCCCCAGCATTTT. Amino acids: CASSYSGDYQPQHF.

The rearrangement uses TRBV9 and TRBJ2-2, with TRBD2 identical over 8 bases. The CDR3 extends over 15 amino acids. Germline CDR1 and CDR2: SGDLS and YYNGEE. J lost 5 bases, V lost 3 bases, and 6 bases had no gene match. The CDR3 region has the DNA TGTGCCAGCAGCGGTATTAGCGGGGATACCGGGGAGCTGTTTTTT. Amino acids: CASSGISGDTGELFF.

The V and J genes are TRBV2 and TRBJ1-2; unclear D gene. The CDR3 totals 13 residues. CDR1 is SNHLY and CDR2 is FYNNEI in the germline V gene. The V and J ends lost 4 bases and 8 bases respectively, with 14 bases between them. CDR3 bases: TGTGCCAGCAGTGTAGGACCGGCGGGGGGCTACACCTTC. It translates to CASSVGPAGGYTF.

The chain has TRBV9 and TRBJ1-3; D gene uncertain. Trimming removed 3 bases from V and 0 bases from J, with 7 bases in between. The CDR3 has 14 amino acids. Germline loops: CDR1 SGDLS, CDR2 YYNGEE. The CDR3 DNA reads TGTGCCAGCAGCGGACATCGCTCTGGAAACACCATATATTTT. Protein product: CASSGHRSGNTIYF.

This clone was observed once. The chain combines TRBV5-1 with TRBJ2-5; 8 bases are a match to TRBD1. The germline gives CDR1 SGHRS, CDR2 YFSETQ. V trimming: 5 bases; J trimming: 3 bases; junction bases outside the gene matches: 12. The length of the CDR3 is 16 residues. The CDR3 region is CASSPVWTGNKETQYF. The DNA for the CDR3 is TGCGCCAGCAGTCCAGTTTGGACAGGGAATAAAGAGACCCAGTACTTC.

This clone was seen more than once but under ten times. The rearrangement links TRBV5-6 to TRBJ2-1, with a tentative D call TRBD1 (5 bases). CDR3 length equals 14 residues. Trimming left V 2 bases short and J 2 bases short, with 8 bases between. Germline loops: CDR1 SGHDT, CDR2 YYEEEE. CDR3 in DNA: TGTGCCAGCAGCTTCTTAGGGGCCTACAATGAGCAGTTCTTC. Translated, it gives CASSFLGAYNEQFF.

CDR3 amino acids: CASSYRLAGGYNEQFF. CDR3 sequence (DNA): TGTGCCAGCAGTTATCGCCTAGCGGGGGGCTACAATGAGCAGTTCTTC. The chain uses TRBV6-6 and TRBJ2-1; TRBD2 matches 11 bases. This CDR3 comprises 16 residues. The trim removed 3 bases at V and 3 bases at J, leaving 4 bases unmatched. In germline, CDR1 is MNHNY, CDR2 SVGAGI (reference sequence).

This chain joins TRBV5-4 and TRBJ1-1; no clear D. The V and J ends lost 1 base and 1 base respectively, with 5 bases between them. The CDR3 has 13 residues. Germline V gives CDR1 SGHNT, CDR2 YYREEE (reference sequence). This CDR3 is CASSLLRNTEAFF. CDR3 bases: TGTGCCAGCAGCTTGTTGCGGAACACTGAAGCTTTCTTT.